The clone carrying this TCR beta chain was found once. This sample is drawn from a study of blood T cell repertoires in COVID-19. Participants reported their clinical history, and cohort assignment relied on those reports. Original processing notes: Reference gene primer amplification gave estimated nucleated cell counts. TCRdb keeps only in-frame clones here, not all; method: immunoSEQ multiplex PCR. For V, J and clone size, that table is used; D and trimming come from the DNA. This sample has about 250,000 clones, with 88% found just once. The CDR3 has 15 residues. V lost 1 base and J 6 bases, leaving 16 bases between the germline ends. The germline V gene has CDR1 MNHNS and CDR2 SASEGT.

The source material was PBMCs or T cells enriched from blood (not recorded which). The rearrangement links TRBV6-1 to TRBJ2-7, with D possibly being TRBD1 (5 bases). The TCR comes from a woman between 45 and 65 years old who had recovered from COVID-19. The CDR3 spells CASSEEARVRGEQYF. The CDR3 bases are TGTGCCAGCAGTGAAGAGGCCAGGGTAAGAGGCGAGCAGTACTTC.